The 11 T cell receptor beta chains below all came from one sample that was sequenced in a study of monozygotic twins with inflammatory bowel disease. Each CDR3 protein gets one entry in TCRdb, which reprocessed the 5' RACE reads and gives no DNA. This sample's table has some 330,000 distinct CDR3 sequences. Material for sequencing was blood. Receptors originate from a human donor with ulcerative colitis or Crohn's disease, or a healthy co-twin of an affected twin (not recorded which).

This chain links TRBV20-1 with TRBJ2-7; no DNA is available, so the TRBD1 call from TCRdb remains unchecked. Germline-derived CDR1 and CDR2 are DFQATT and SNEGSKA (reference sequence). This CDR3 is built from 13 residues. CDR3 residues: CSAGQGRAYEQYF.

This chain joins TRBV20-1 and TRBJ2-7; without DNA, the TCRdb call of TRBD1 cannot be checked. CDR3 length: 13 amino acids. CDR1 is DFQATT, CDR2 SNEGSKA, per germline (reference sequence). The CDR3 reads CSARGQENYEQYF.

The chain has TRBV6-5 and TRBJ2-2; TCRdb outputs TRBD1, but without DNA this stays unchecked. This CDR3 contains 17 residues. Germline CDR1 reads MNHEY; CDR2 reads SVGAGI. CDR3 protein: CASSYSGQGPNTGELFF.

The gene calls are TRBV7-2 and TRBJ2-7; lacking DNA, the TRBD2 call made by TCRdb goes unchecked. The CDR3 runs to 14 residues. Germline V gene data show CDR1 as SGHTA and CDR2 as FQGNSA. The CDR3 here is CASSRGGLGYEQYF.

The V call is TRBV6-5, the J call TRBJ2-1; TCRdb selects TRBD1, and the lack of DNA leaves this call unchecked. In germline, CDR1 is MNHEY, CDR2 SVGAGI. The CDR3 has 14 residues. The CDR3 reads CASSYQGGNNEQFF.

The chain uses TRBV5-1 and TRBJ2-5; as DNA is missing, the TRBD2 call by TCRdb cannot be tested. The CDR3 loop spans 15 amino acids. Germline V lookup: CDR1 SGHRS, CDR2 YFSETQ. This CDR3 is CASSWGRQGTETQYF.

The chain links TRBV7-2 to TRBJ2-1. The CDR3 consists of 15 residues. The germline V gene encodes CDR1 SGHTA and CDR2 FQGNSA. The CDR3 loop reads CASSYSQGSYNEQFF.

The chain carries TRBV29-1 and TRBJ1-6. CDR1 is SQVTM and CDR2 is ANQGSEA in the germline V gene. The CDR3 sequence is 13 residues long. Here the CDR3 reads CSVRVSFNSPLHF. The full variable domain, in which reference TRBV29-1 and TRBJ1-6 provide the parts outside the CDR3, is SAVISQKPSRDICQRGTSLTIQCQVDSQVTMMFWYRQQPGQSLTLIATANQGSEATYESGFVIDKFPISRPNLTFSTLTVSNMSPEDSSIYLCSVRVSFNSPLHFGNGTRLTVT.

The rearrangement uses TRBV5-5 and TRBJ1-2. The CDR3 is 13 residues long. Germline CDR1 reads SGHKS; CDR2 reads YYEKEE (reference sequence). CDR3 loop: CASSDGLNYGYTF.

This rearrangement joins TRBV24-1 to TRBJ2-3; TCRdb calls TRBD1, which cannot be checked without DNA. CDR1 and CDR2 from the germline V gene are KGHDR and SFDVKD. The CDR3 is 17 residues long. The CDR3 protein is CATSDLPGQSSTDTQYF.

The chain links TRBV7-2 to TRBJ2-1; absent DNA, TCRdb's TRBD1 call cannot be checked. Germline CDR1 is SGHTA and CDR2 is FQGNSA. The CDR3 has 14 amino acids. CDR3 in amino acids: CASSSGGRYNEQFF.